The 5 T cell receptor beta chains below all came from one sample that was sequenced in a study of control samples from healthy donors and cancer patients. The repertoire was sequenced with immunoSEQ multiplex PCR; TCRdb's copy has only in-frame clones and lacks some. The sample has 170,000 or so clones; 90% are singletons. The sequenced sample was blood. The receptors were sampled from a woman in her forties or fifties in good health.

This clone is a singleton in its sample. This rearrangement joins TRBV6-5 to TRBJ1-2, with D tentatively TRBD1 (6 bases). The germline gives CDR1 MNHEY, CDR2 SVGAGI. This CDR3 has 15 residues. The V gene lost 9 bases and the J gene lost 6 bases, with 23 bases spanning the gap. The DNA for the CDR3 is TGTGCCAGTTGGACCGGGTCGGCAGGGGTTAATGGCTACACCTTC. It yields the protein CASWTGSAGVNGYTF.

This CDR3 is CASSFNRGNSPLHF. In DNA, the CDR3 is TGTGCCAGCAGCTTTAACAGGGGAAATTCACCCCTCCACTTT. V is TRBV7-2 and J is TRBJ1-6; 7 bases align to TRBD1. The CDR3 runs to 14 residues. V lost 3 bases, J lost 7 bases, and 3 bases stayed unmatched. Germline V gene sequence: CDR1 SGHTA, CDR2 FQGNSA.

V gene TRBV4-3 combines with J gene TRBJ1-3; D unresolved. V was cut by 5 bases and J by 0 bases, with 20 bases left in between. The CDR3 is 18 amino acids. CDR1 is LGHNA and CDR2 is YSLEER in the germline V gene. CDR3 DNA sequence: TGCGCCAGCAGCAAGACCCTACAAGGTCGGTTCTCTGGAAACACCATATATTTT. This gives the protein CASSKTLQGRFSGNTIYF.

In nucleotides, the CDR3 is TGTGCCAGCAGCTTGGTTGGGGTCCCACTCACAGATACGCAGTATTTT. Protein: CASSLVGVPLTDTQYF. The V call is TRBV5-4, the J call TRBJ2-3; no clear D gene. Germline V CDR1 and CDR2: SGHNT, YYREEE (reference sequence). The CDR3 contains 16 residues. V was pared by 0 bases and J by 2 bases, with 13 bases between. Based on the CDR3 plus reference TRBV5-4 and TRBJ2-3, the full variable domain is ETGVTQSPTHLIKTRGQQVTLRCSSQSGHNTVSWYQQALGQGPQFIFQYYREEENGRGNFPPRFSGLQFPNYSSELNVNALELDDSALYLCASSLVGVPLTDTQYFGPGTRLTVL.

The chain links TRBV19 to TRBJ1-5; unclear D gene. CDR1 and CDR2 (germline): LNHDA, SQIVND (reference sequence). The CDR3 is made up of 17 amino acids. V was shortened by 3 bases and J by 2 bases, with 17 bases between the two germline ends. This chain's CDR3 is CASSISGGPGGNQPQHF. The CDR3 region has the DNA TGTGCCAGTAGTATCTCGGGAGGCCCGGGAGGCAATCAGCCCCAGCATTTT.